These 17 T cell receptor beta chains came from one sample sequenced in a study of blood T cells in healthy people across ages. Sample-barcoded 5' priming and a J-beta primer mix drove a second PCR of 7 to 11 cycles. TCRdb used MiXCR to reprocess the 5' RACE reads, holding one entry per CDR3 protein. The repertoire holds fewer than 900,000 distinct CDR3 sequences, with about 34% as singletons. The sequenced sample was blood. The receptors were sampled from a man younger than 35 in good health.

The gene calls are TRBV29-1 and TRBJ1-2, with 7 bases fitting TRBD1. The CDR3 is 12 residues long. V lost 4 bases, J lost 5 bases, and 4 bases stayed unmatched. CDR1 and CDR2 from the germline V gene are SQVTM and ANQGSEA. In nucleotides, the CDR3 is TGCAGCGTTGCCCCGACAGGGTATGGCTACACCTTC. Protein sequence: CSVAPTGYGYTF.

This CDR3 reads CASSPAGGSNNSPLHF. In DNA form, the CDR3 reads TGTGCCAGCTCACCGGCGGGGGGCTCGAATAATTCACCCCTCCACTTT. This chain joins TRBV18 and TRBJ1-6; maybe TRBD1 (6 bases). V dropped 3 bases and J dropped 5 bases, with 14 bases sitting between them. This CDR3 has 16 residues. Germline lookup yields CDR1 KGHSH and CDR2 LQKENI.

The chain joins TRBV5-1 to TRBJ2-7; TRBD1 matches 7 bases. The V gene end was trimmed by 4 bases and the J gene end by 7 bases; junction bases not matched to a gene: 11. CDR3 size: 14 residues. The germline gives CDR1 SGHRS, CDR2 YFSETQ. DNA of the CDR3: TGCGCCAGCAGCCAGGGGACAGTCGGTCGGGAGCAGTACTTC. Its translation is CASSQGTVGREQYF.

This clonotype was detected ten times or more. The chain links TRBV11-3 to TRBJ2-3, with TRBD1 matching over 8 bases. Germline V gives CDR1 SGHNT, CDR2 YENEEA. V lost 5 bases to trimming and J lost 5 bases; unmatched junction nucleotides: 6. The CDR3 is 14 residues long. As DNA, the CDR3 is TGTGCCAGCAGCCTGGACAGGGAAGTAGATACGCAGTATTTT. It encodes CASSLDREVDTQYF.

The table lists this clonotype with a count of one. A much bigger clone sits one base away, suggesting this may be a read error. The rearrangement joins TRBV20-1 to TRBJ2-1; D uncertain. CDR1 and CDR2 from the germline V gene are DFQATT and SNEGSKA (reference sequence). The CDR3 contains 12 residues. CDR3 region: CRARDNSGEQFF. The CDR3 DNA reads as TGCAGGGCTAGAGATAACAGTGGTGAGCAGTTCTTC.

In its sample, this clonotype was seen a few times. The rearrangement joins TRBV5-5 to TRBJ1-5; D unresolved. CDR3 length equals 16 residues. The germline V gene encodes CDR1 SGHKS and CDR2 YYEKEE (reference sequence). V dropped 4 bases and J dropped 0 bases, with 14 bases sitting between them. The CDR3 here is CASSLSWGYSNQPQHF. Here the CDR3 DNA reads TGTGCCAGCAGCCTATCGTGGGGTTATAGCAATCAGCCCCAGCATTTT.

This chain joins TRBV12-3 or TRBV12-4 and TRBJ1-2; 7 nucleotides agree with TRBD1. V was pared by 5 bases and J by 1 base, with 4 bases of the junction left unmatched. The CDR3 extends over 14 amino acids. The CDR3 DNA reads TGTGCCAGCAGTCTACAGGGGATTAACTATGGCTACACCTTC. This sequence encodes CASSLQGINYGYTF.

J is TRBJ2-1 and V is TRBV4-3; the D is unclear. The DNA end is more similar to TRBJ2-7, so the J call may be wrong. Germline assignment: CDR1 LGHNA and CDR2 YSLEER. This CDR3 is built from 16 residues. The CDR3 loop is CASSPSLDLSYNEQYF. DNA of the CDR3: TGCGCCAGCAGCCCCTCCCTGGACCTTTCCTACAATGAGCAGTACTTC.

The rearrangement links TRBV20-1 to TRBJ2-3, with a weak D call TRBD1 (6 bases). Germline V gene lookup returns CDR1 DFQATT and CDR2 SNEGSKA (reference sequence). The V gene lost 4 bases and the J gene lost 2 bases, with 19 bases spanning the gap. The length of the CDR3 is 16 residues. The CDR3 loop is CSATYRGQKFTDTQYF. Here the CDR3 DNA reads TGCAGTGCTACATACCGGGGACAAAAGTTCACAGATACGCAGTATTTT.

This clonotype was counted only a few times. J is TRBJ2-3 and V is TRBV9, with 10 bases lining up with TRBD2. With 3 bases clipped from V and 2 bases from J, the junction kept 12 bases outside the gene matches. The CDR3 runs 18 residues. CDR1 SGDLS and CDR2 YYNGEE come from the germline V gene. The CDR3 loop is CASSEAGGAGALTDTQYF. CDR3 sequence (DNA): TGTGCCAGCAGCGAAGCGGGGGGGGCAGGGGCGCTCACAGATACGCAGTATTTT. Combining the CDR3 with reference TRBV9 and TRBJ2-3 gives the whole variable domain DSGVTQTPKHLITATGQRVTLRCSPRSGDLSVYWYQQSLDQGLQFLIQYYNGEERAKGNILERFSAQQFPDLHSELNLSSLELGDSALYFCASSEAGGAGALTDTQYFGPGTRLTVL.

This clonotype was seen a few times. This chain links TRBV7-2 with TRBJ1-6, with D perhaps TRBD1 (6 bases). This CDR3 has 16 residues. Between the trimmed V and J ends, which lost 3 bases and 5 bases, there was a span of 14 bases. Germline assignment: CDR1 SGHTA and CDR2 FQGNSA. The DNA for the CDR3 is TGTGCCAGCAGCTTGTATGGGCAGGGGAATAATTCACCCCTCCACTTT. Its translation: CASSLYGQGNNSPLHF.

This clonotype has at least ten counts. V is TRBV20-1 and J is TRBJ2-5; either TRBD1 or TRBD2 may fit D (5 bases each). The CDR3 is 15 amino acids. Germline V CDR1 and CDR2: DFQATT, SNEGSKA (reference sequence). V was trimmed by 5 bases and J by 0 bases, leaving 16 bases between them. CDR3 DNA sequence: TGCAGTGCTTCCTCGGGACGGCCGAACCAAGAGACCCAGTACTTC. Encoded protein: CSASSGRPNQETQYF.

This clonotype was seen more than once but under ten times. The CDR3, as DNA: TGTGCCAGCAGTTCAGGACAGGGGATTGGCAATCAGCCCCAGCATTTT. It specifies CASSSGQGIGNQPQHF. The chain has TRBV27 and TRBJ1-5; the match to TRBD1 covers 9 bases. CDR3 length equals 16 residues. Germline CDR1 MNHEY, CDR2 SMNVEV (reference sequence). V dropped 4 bases and J dropped 2; count of bases not matched to a gene: 6.

This clonotype has only a few counts. This chain connects TRBV6-2 or TRBV6-3 to TRBJ2-3; 9 bases fit TRBD1. Germline CDR1 is MNHEY and CDR2 is SVGEGT. This CDR3 is built from 13 residues. V was pared by 5 bases and J by 11 bases, with 8 bases of the junction left unmatched. CDR3 protein: CASSDPGQGMQYF. CDR3 DNA sequence: TGTGCCAGCAGTGACCCGGGACAGGGTATGCAGTATTTT.

This chain joins TRBV6-1 and TRBJ1-1, with D possibly being TRBD1 (5 bases). The germline CDR1 and CDR2 sequences are MNHNS and SASEGT. The CDR3 is made up of 16 amino acids. The germline V and J ends were trimmed by 4 bases and 4 bases, with 19 bases remaining between them. CDR3 in DNA: TGTGCCAGCAGTGCATGGGAGGGGTGGAGGAGCACTGAAGCTTTCTTT. Protein sequence: CASSAWEGWRSTEAFF.

This clonotype was observed a few times. The J gene is TRBJ1-4, the V gene TRBV9, with D maybe TRBD1 (5 bases). Germline CDR1 is SGDLS and CDR2 is YYNGEE. V lost 3 bases to trimming and J lost 7 bases, with 16 bases between them. The CDR3 covers 15 residues. The CDR3 is CASSGSGTFSEKLFF. DNA of the CDR3: TGTGCCAGCAGCGGATCCGGGACCTTCAGTGAAAAACTGTTTTTT.

There are a few counts of this clonotype. This sequence joins TRBV3-1 and TRBJ1-1; TRBD1 agrees at 7 bases. CDR1 and CDR2 from the germline V gene are LGHDT and YNNKEL (reference sequence). The CDR3 is made up of 12 amino acids. V dropped 2 bases and J dropped 8; count of bases not matched to a gene: 2. In DNA, the CDR3 is TGTGCCAGCAGCCAAACGACAGGGGAAGCTTTCTTT. Its translation is CASSQTTGEAFF. Combining the CDR3 with reference TRBV3-1 and TRBJ1-1 gives the whole variable domain DTAVSQTPKYLVTQMGNDKSIKCEQNLGHDTMYWYKQDSKKFLKIMFSYNNKELIINETVPNRFSPKSPDKAHLNLHINSLELGDSAVYFCASSQTTGEAFFGQGTRLTVV.